This entry concerns a single TCR beta chain. The antigen it binds to is not known. Base qualities are not at hand, and no much larger clone is one base apart. The sample originates from a study of T cell responses to AZD1222 COVID-19 vaccine listed by TCRdb under 2021. The study in broad terms: AZD1222 recipients whose second dose came at about 4 weeks and those whose second dose came at about 12 weeks were combined into one group, since spike-specific TCR depth and breadth did not differ between the two schedules. TCR sequencing was performed for some 250 trial participants, of whom around 200 were given two doses of AZD1222 and around 25 were given two doses of MenACWY control vaccine. Trial participants were enrolled by age into 18-55, 56-69 and 70-plus year subgroups, with about 150, 27 and 61 TCR-sequenced participants respectively. Broad study findings and their caveats: Vaccine-associated CD4 TCRs spanned the whole spike protein, with dominant responses in regions 160-218 and 743-854. Most participants were white British and females outnumbered males, and the authors suggested that clonal diversity may have been underestimated. Reportedly, almost half of the unique spike-specific TCRs recognized epitopes lying outside the regions that are mutated in the B.1.351 and B.1.1.7 variants. Conclusions about previously exposed vaccinees are limited because only five to seven AZD1222 recipients were SARS-CoV-2 seropositive at baseline. Because no day 14 peak-response samples were available, the repertoires could be characterized only after the peak T cell response. The 56-69-year group was small, and its depth increase did not reach significance, likely because of low power. After two AZD1222 doses, spike-specific TCR breadth and depth were significantly higher than at day 0 and than in MenACWY recipients.

Including the terminal cysteine and phenylalanine, the CDR3 comprises 15 residues. Just CDR3 DNA is preserved here, 45 bases in frame from base 1. CDR1 SEHNR and CDR2 FQNEAQ were looked up in the germline V gene (reference sequence). V sheds 4 bases and J sheds 5 bases, leaving 14 bases between their ends. Interpreted using the paper, the time point label stands for: baseline before first vaccination. The vaccinee samples were drawn from two UK trials, COV001 and COV002, one of which was a single-blind randomized controlled phase 2/3 trial testing AZD1222 (ChAdOx1 nCoV-19) in healthy adults. Trial participant PBMC samples were collected at day 0 and day 28 after the second dose for TCRbeta chain sequencing. The CDR3 regions of human TCRbeta chains were subjected to immunosequencing. In the source study's methods: TCRs in the repertoires were matched against a reference library of SARS-CoV-2-specific TCRs that had been generated with the MIRA antigen-specificity platform. Breadth was defined as the fraction of unique TCRs that were SARS-CoV-2-associated. Depth was defined as the fraction of total T cells that were SARS-CoV-2-associated. Using the MIRA data, each spike-specific TCR was mapped to the spike region that the TCR reacts to and placed in a CD4 or CD8 class. Log10-transformed breadth and depth values were compared by one-way ANOVA with Sidak's multiple comparisons tests. TCRdb stores this immuneACCESS table with in-frame sequences only. Part of the clones is absent; in the studies checked, under half of the shortfall reflects unresolved V genes, and no reason is known for the rest. The D gene and trimming were derived from the DNA, and the V and J assignments and clone size from that table. A total of 150,000 or so clones appear in this sample, more than 85% of them only once. The ten largest clones add up to approximately 2% of the sample.

The sequences come from peripheral blood, collected on day 0 of AZD1222 vaccination. Recombination joined TRBV7-9 with TRBJ1-4; TRBD1 might be the D gene, on 5 matching bases. The receptor was derived from an adult in good health. The nucleotide sequence reads TGTGCCAGCAGCTCCGAACGACAGCGCAATGAAAAACTGTTTTTT. It specifies CASSSERQRNEKLFF.